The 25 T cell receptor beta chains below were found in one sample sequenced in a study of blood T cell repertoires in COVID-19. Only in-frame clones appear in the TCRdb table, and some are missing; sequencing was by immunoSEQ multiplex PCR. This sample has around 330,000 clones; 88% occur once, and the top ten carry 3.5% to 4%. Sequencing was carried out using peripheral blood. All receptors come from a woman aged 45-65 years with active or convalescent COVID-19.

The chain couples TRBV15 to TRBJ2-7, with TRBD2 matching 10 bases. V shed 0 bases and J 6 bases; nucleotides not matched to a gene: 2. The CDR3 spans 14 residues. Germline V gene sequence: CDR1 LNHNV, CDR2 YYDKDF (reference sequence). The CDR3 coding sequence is TGTGCCACCAGCAGAGACCCTAGCGGGAGCGAGCAGTACTTC. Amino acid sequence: CATSRDPSGSEQYF.

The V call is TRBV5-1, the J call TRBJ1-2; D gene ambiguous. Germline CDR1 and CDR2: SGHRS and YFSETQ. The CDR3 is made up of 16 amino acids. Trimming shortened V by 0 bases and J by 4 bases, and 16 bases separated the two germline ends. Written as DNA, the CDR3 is TGCGCCAGCAGCTTGGGCCGGAACGGGGTTATCTATGGCTACACCTTC. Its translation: CASSLGRNGVIYGYTF.

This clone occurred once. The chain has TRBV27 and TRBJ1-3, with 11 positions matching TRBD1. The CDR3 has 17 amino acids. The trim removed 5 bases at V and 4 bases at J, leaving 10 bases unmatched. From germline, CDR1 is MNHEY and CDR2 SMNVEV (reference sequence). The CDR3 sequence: CASSPGTGGSGGNTIYF. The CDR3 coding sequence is TGTGCCAGCAGTCCCGGGACAGGGGGTTCGGGCGGAAACACCATATATTTT.

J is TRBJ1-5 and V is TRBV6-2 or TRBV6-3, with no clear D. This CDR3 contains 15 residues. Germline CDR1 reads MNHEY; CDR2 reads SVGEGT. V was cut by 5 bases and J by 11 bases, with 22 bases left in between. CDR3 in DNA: TGTGCCAGCAGTCGCCCCGGACGCGGACTCATGGCCCAGCATTTT. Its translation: CASSRPGRGLMAQHF.

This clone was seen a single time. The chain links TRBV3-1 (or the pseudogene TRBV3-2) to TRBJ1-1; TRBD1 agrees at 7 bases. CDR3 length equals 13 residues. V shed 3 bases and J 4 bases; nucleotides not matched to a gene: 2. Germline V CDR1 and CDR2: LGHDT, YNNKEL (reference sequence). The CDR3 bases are TGTGCCAGCAGCCAGCAGGGGGTCACTGAAGCTTTCTTT. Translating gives CASSQQGVTEAFF.

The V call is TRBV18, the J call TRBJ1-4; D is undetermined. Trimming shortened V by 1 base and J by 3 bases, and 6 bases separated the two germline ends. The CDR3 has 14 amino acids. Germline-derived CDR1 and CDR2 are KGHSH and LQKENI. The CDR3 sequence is CASSPRASNEKLFF. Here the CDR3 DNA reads TGTGCCAGCTCACCACGGGCTTCTAATGAAAAACTGTTTTTT.

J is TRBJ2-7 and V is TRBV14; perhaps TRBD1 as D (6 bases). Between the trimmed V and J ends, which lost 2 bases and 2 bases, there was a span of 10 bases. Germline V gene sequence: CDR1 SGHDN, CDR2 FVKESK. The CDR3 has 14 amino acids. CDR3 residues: CASSQSGAAYEQYF. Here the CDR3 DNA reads TGTGCCAGCAGCCAATCAGGGGCCGCCTACGAGCAGTACTTC.

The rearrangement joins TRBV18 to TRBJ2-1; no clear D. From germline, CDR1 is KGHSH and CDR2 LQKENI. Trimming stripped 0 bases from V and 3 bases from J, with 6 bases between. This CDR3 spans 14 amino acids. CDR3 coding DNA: TGTGCCAGCTCACCACCGGGCCTCTACAATGAGCAGTTCTTC. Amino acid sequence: CASSPPGLYNEQFF.

The CDR3 DNA reads as TGTGCCAGCATCATGACAGGTTTCACAGATACGCAGTATTTT. It specifies CASIMTGFTDTQYF. The chain links TRBV6-5 to TRBJ2-3, with D possibly matching TRBD1 (6 bases). CDR1 MNHEY and CDR2 SVGAGI come from the germline V gene. CDR3 size: 14 residues. V dropped 7 bases and J dropped 2 bases, with 13 bases sitting between them.

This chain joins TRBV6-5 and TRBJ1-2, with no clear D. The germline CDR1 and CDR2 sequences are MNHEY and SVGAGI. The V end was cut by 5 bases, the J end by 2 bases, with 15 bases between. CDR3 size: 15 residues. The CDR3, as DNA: TGTGCCAGCAGTCCGACAAGGCTGGAAAACTATGGCTACACCTTC. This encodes CASSPTRLENYGYTF.

The CDR3 DNA follows: TGTGCCAGCACCGTCACACAAAATCAGCCCCAGCATTTT. Translation: CASTVTQNQPQHF. The rearrangement uses TRBV6-5 and TRBJ1-5, with D hard to call. The V end was cut by 7 bases, the J end by 4 bases, with 11 bases between. CDR1 MNHEY and CDR2 SVGAGI come from the germline V gene. The CDR3 length is 13 residues.

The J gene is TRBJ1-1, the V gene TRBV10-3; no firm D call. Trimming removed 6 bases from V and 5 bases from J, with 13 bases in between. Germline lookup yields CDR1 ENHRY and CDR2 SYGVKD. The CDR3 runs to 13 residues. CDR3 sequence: CAIRQEGGTEAFF. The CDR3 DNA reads TGTGCCATCAGGCAAGAGGGAGGGACTGAAGCTTTCTTT.

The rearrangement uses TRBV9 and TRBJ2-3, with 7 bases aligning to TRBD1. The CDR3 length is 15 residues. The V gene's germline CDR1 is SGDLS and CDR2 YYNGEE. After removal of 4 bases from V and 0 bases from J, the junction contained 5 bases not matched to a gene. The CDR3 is CASSPGTASTDTQYF. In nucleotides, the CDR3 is TGTGCCAGCAGCCCTGGGACAGCTAGCACAGATACGCAGTATTTT.

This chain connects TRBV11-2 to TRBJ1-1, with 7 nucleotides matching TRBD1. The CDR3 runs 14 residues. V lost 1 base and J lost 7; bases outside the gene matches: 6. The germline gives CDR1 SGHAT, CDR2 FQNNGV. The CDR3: CASSLGTGYGEAFF. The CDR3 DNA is TGTGCCAGCAGCTTAGGGACAGGTTACGGTGAAGCTTTCTTT.

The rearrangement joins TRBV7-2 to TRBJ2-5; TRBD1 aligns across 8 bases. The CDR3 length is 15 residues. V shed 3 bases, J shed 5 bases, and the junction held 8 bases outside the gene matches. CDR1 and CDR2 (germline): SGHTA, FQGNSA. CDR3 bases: TGTGCCAGCAGCTTCCAGACAGGGGAAAGGGAGACCCAGTACTTC. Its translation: CASSFQTGERETQYF.

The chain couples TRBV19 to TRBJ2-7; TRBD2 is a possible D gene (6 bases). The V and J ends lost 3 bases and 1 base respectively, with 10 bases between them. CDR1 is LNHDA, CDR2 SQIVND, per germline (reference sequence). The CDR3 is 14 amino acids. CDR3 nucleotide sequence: TGTGCCAGTAGTATCAGTGCGGGATCCTACGAGCAGTACTTC. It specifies CASSISAGSYEQYF.

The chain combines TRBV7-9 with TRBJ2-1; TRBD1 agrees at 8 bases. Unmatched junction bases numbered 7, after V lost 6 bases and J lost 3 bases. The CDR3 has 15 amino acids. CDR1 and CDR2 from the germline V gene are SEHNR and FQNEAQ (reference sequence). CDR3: CASSSGQGYYNEQFF. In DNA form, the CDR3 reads TGTGCCAGCAGTTCCGGACAGGGTTACTACAATGAGCAGTTCTTC.

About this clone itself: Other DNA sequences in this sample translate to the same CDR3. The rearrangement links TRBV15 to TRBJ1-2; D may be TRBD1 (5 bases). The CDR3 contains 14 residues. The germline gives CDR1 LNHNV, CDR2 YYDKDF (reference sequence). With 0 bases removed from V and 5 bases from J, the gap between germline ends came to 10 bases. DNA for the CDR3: TGTGCCACCAGCAGAGATCGGGGGGGTTATGGCTACACCTTC. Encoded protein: CATSRDRGGYGYTF.

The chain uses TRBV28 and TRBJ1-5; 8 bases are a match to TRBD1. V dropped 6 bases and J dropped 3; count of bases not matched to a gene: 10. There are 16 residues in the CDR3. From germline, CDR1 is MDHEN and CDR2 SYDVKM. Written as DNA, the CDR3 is TGTGCCAGCAGGGGAGGACAGGGTAGATACAATCAGCCCCAGCATTTT. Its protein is CASRGGQGRYNQPQHF.

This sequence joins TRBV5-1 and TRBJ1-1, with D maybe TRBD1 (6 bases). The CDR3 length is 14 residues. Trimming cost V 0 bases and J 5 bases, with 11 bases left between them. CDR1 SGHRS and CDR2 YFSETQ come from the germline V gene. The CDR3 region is CASSLDTGYTEAFF. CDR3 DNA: TGCGCCAGCAGCTTGGATACAGGGTATACTGAAGCTTTCTTT. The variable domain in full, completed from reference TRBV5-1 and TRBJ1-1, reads KAGVTQTPRYLIKTRGQQVTLSCSPISGHRSVSWYQQTPGQGLQFLFEYFSETQRNKGNFPGRFSGRQFSNSRSEMNVSTLELGDSALYLCASSLDTGYTEAFFGQGTRLTVV.

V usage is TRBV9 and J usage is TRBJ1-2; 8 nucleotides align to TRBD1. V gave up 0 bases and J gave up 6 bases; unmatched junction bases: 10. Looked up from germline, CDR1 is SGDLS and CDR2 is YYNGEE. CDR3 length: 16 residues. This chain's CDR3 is CASSVVRSDRVNGYTF. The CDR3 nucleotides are TGTGCCAGCAGCGTAGTGAGGTCGGACAGGGTGAATGGCTACACCTTC.

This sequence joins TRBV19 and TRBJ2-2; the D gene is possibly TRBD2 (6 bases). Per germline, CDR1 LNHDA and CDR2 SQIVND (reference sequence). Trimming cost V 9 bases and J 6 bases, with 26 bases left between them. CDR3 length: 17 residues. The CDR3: CASTIPGVAASPGELFF. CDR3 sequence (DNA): TGTGCCAGCACCATCCCGGGGGTAGCAGCGTCACCCGGGGAGCTGTTTTTT.

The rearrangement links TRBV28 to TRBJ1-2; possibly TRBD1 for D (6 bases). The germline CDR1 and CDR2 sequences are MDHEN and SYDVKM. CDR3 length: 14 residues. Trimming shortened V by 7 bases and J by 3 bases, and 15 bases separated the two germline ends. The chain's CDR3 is CASTLGTTDYGYTF. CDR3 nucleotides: TGTGCCAGCACCTTAGGGACAACGGACTATGGCTACACCTTC.

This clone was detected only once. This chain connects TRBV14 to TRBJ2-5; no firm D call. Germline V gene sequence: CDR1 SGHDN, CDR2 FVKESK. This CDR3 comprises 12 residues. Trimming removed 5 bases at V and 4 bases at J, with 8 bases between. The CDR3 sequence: CASSSYGETQYF. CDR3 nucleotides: TGTGCCAGCAGCTCCTATGGAGAGACCCAGTACTTC. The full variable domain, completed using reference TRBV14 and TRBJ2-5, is EAGVTQFPSHSVIEKGQTVTLRCDPISGHDNLYWYRRVMGKEIKFLLHFVKESKQDESGMPNNRFLAERTGGTYSTLKVQPAELEDSGVYFCASSSYGETQYFGPGTRLLVL.

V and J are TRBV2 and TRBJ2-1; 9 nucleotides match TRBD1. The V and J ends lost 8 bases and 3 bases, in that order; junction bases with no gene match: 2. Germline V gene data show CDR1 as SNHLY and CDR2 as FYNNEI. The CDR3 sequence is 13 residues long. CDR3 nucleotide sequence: TGTGCCAGCTCGGGACAGGGCTACAATGAGCAGTTCTTC. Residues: CASSGQGYNEQFF.